The next 18 T cell receptor beta chains were all read from a single sample in a study of cytomegalovirus exposure and HLA in healthy donors. PCR used 60 Vbeta primers and 13 Jbeta primers. Sequencing used immunoSEQ multiplex PCR; TCRdb keeps in-frame clones, though not all of them. The data contain roughly 110,000 clones, around three quarters of them singletons. Sequencing was performed on PBMCs. Source of these receptors: a man aged 25 to 45 in good health and CMV-seropositive.

CDR3 loop: CASSDSFRDTQYF. Written as DNA, the CDR3 is TGTGCCAGCAGTGACTCGTTTCGGGATACGCAGTATTTT. The rearrangement uses TRBV6-4 and TRBJ2-3; no clear D. Per the germline V gene, CDR1 is MRHNA and CDR2 is SNTAGT. The CDR3 extends over 13 amino acids. V dropped 0 bases and J dropped 6 bases, with 7 bases sitting between them.

This clone has just a few counts. The chain couples TRBV4-3 to TRBJ1-1; a possible D gene is TRBD1 (5 bases). The germline V gene encodes CDR1 LGHNA and CDR2 YSLEER. CDR3 length: 14 amino acids. Trimming cost V 0 bases and J 7 bases, with 12 bases left between them. CDR3 residues: CASSQDGRVGEAFF. DNA of the CDR3: TGCGCCAGCAGCCAAGACGGCAGGGTAGGTGAAGCTTTCTTT.

This clone was seen a handful of times. The chain recombines TRBV6-5 with TRBJ2-7; a weak D match, TRBD1 (6 bases). Trimming cost V 6 bases and J 4 bases, with 10 bases left between them. Germline V gene lookup returns CDR1 MNHEY and CDR2 SVGAGI. This CDR3 is 12 amino acids long. CDR3 residues: CASRSTGYEQYF. CDR3 DNA sequence: TGTGCCAGCAGATCCACAGGGTACGAGCAGTACTTC.

This chain joins TRBV15 and TRBJ2-7; 10 nucleotides agree with TRBD1. This CDR3 has 15 amino acids. Germline lookup yields CDR1 LNHNV and CDR2 YYDKDF (reference sequence). V was pared by 4 bases and J by 1 base, with 4 bases of the junction left unmatched. CDR3 sequence reads: CATSTRDRGSYEQYF. The CDR3 nucleotides read TGTGCCACCAGCACCCGGGACAGGGGTTCCTACGAGCAGTACTTC.

The sample holds a few counts of this clone. The V gene is TRBV27, the J gene TRBJ1-2; perhaps TRBD1 as D (6 bases). Per the germline V gene, CDR1 is MNHEY and CDR2 is SMNVEV (reference sequence). The length of the CDR3 is 13 residues. Between the trimmed V and J ends, which lost 3 bases and 4 bases, there was a span of 9 bases. CDR3 region: CASSFGGIYGYTF. DNA of the CDR3: TGTGCCAGCAGTTTTGGGGGCATCTATGGCTACACCTTC.

V gene TRBV6-5 combines with J gene TRBJ1-3; D remains unclear. Per the germline V gene, CDR1 is MNHEY and CDR2 is SVGAGI. Trimming took off 6 bases at V and 2 bases at J, with 11 bases between the two ends. There are 14 residues in the CDR3. The CDR3 nucleotides read TGTGCCAGCAGGTCACTTGGAGCTGGAAACACCATATATTTT. This codes for CASRSLGAGNTIYF.

The chain recombines TRBV6-5 with TRBJ2-1; tentative D call: TRBD1 (5 bases). The CDR3 loop spans 13 amino acids. In germline, CDR1 is MNHEY, CDR2 SVGAGI. The V end lost 10 bases, the J end lost 0 bases, and 10 bases lay between the germline ends. The CDR3 sequence: CATGQSSYNEQFF. In DNA form, the CDR3 reads TGTGCCACCGGACAAAGCTCCTACAATGAGCAGTTCTTC.

This clone has a handful of counts. The chain joins TRBV7-9 to TRBJ1-4, with 7 bases lining up with TRBD1. From germline, CDR1 is SEHNR and CDR2 FQNEAQ (reference sequence). This CDR3 has 13 amino acids. V shed 5 bases, J shed 5 bases, and the junction held 2 bases outside the gene matches. CDR3 DNA sequence: TGTGCCAGCAGCCGGGGACAGAATGAAAAACTGTTTTTT. As protein: CASSRGQNEKLFF.

This clone was counted only a few times. The rearrangement links TRBV28 to TRBJ1-6; tentatively, D is TRBD1 (6 bases). The V gene's germline CDR1 is MDHEN and CDR2 SYDVKM. V shed 5 bases and J shed 8 bases, with 19 bases lying between them. The CDR3 totals 16 residues. The CDR3 reads CASSHPPHRVDSPLHF. In nucleotides, the CDR3 is TGTGCCAGCAGTCATCCCCCCCACAGGGTCGATTCACCCCTCCACTTT.

In regard to this clone: Compared with germline, one end of the junction differs, possibly owing to a read error. The genes are TRBV2 and TRBJ1-6; 8 bases line up with TRBD1. The CDR3 sequence is 11 residues long. Germline CDR1 and CDR2: SNHLY and FYNNEI. The CDR3 DNA reads as TGTGCCAGCAGTGAGGGACAGGCGTTCATTTTT. Translation gives CASSEGQAFIF.

The chain has TRBV5-6 and TRBJ2-7, with a tentative D call TRBD2 (7 bases). V gave up 7 bases and J gave up 3 bases, with 14 bases separating them. The germline CDR1 and CDR2 sequences are SGHDT and YYEEEE. This CDR3 contains 13 residues. Here the CDR3 DNA reads TGTGCCAGCGGGCGGGGGCCCTTCTACGAGCAGTACTTC. Encoded protein: CASGRGPFYEQYF.

This clone was counted a few times. The chain has TRBV19 and TRBJ2-7; tentatively, D is TRBD1 (5 bases). The CDR3 length is 14 residues. Between the trimmed V and J ends, which lost 2 bases and 2 bases, there was a span of 10 bases. The germline V gene encodes CDR1 LNHDA and CDR2 SQIVND (reference sequence). For the CDR3, the DNA is TGTGCCAGTAGTATACCGGCCAGGGCCTACGAGCAGTACTTC. Translated, it gives CASSIPARAYEQYF.

The chain uses TRBV6-1 and TRBJ2-7; a weak D match, TRBD2 (7 bases). This CDR3 is built from 14 residues. The germline V gene has CDR1 MNHNS and CDR2 SASEGT. Trimming pared 8 bases from V and 1 base from J, leaving 15 bases between. The CDR3 sequence: CASSGGGTSYEQYF. The CDR3 DNA follows: TGTGCCAGCTCGGGGGGCGGTACTTCCTACGAGCAGTACTTC.

The CDR3 spells CASTGPSPTEAFF. DNA of the CDR3: TGTGCCAGCACGGGTCCCTCCCCTACTGAAGCTTTCTTT. The chain combines TRBV6-6 with TRBJ1-1, with D unclear. Germline assignment: CDR1 MNHNY and CDR2 SVGAGI (reference sequence). The CDR3 loop spans 13 amino acids. V shed 7 bases and J shed 5 bases, with 14 bases lying between them.

J is TRBJ2-5 and V is TRBV6-1, with D unclear. The germline V gene has CDR1 MNHNS and CDR2 SASEGT. Trimming took 4 bases from V and 1 from J, leaving 7 bases between them. This CDR3 comprises 13 residues. DNA for the CDR3: TGTGCCAGCAGTGTTACAGTCCAAGAGACCCAGTACTTC. Its translation: CASSVTVQETQYF.

This clone turned up a few times. The chain carries TRBV19 and TRBJ1-6; tentative D call: TRBD1 (5 bases). Trimming removed 3 bases from V and 7 bases from J, with 13 bases in between. The CDR3 is made up of 15 amino acids. CDR1 LNHDA and CDR2 SQIVND come from the germline V gene (reference sequence). This CDR3 is CASSMNRAGNSPLHF. The CDR3 DNA is TGTGCCAGTAGTATGAACCGGGCAGGGAATTCACCCCTCCACTTT.

The rearrangement uses TRBV11-1 and TRBJ2-7, with TRBD1 as a possible D gene (7 bases). V lost 3 bases and J lost 4, with 13 bases in between. There are 14 residues in the CDR3. Per germline, CDR1 SGHAT and CDR2 FQDESV (reference sequence). CDR3 sequence: CASSFGTAGYEQYF. CDR3 DNA: TGTGCCAGCAGCTTCGGGACAGCGGGTTACGAGCAGTACTTC.

This clone was seen a few times. At one end, the junction sequence differs from germline, possibly due to a read error. The chain is built from TRBV7-9 and TRBJ2-1, with D maybe TRBD1 (5 bases). The CDR3 totals 12 residues. CDR1 SEHNR and CDR2 FQNEAQ come from the germline V gene (reference sequence). In DNA, the CDR3 is TGTTCCAGCAGCGCATTTAGGGGTGAGCAGTTCTTC. The encoded protein is CSSSAFRGEQFF.